This TCR beta chain emerged from a study of persistence of HIV-infected CD4 T cells. General observations from the study: Rare CMV-responding cells carrying HIV-1 proviruses were not analyzed separately for TCR.

A remark on this clone: Its target is unknown.

Overlapping HIV-1 Gag 15-mer peptides at approximately 1 ug per peptide per mL were used. CD40L/CD69 double-negative CD45RO-high memory CD4+ T cells were collected. Adults with HIV-1 started suppressive ART while chronically infected. Donors had undetectable plasma HIV-1 RNA, under 50 copies/mL, for 4+ years. Sequencing used immunoSEQ version 4 in survey mode. Sequenced by immunoSEQ multiplex PCR; TCRdb stores in-frame clones only, minus some. The data hold 30,000 to 40,000 clones, with 75% to 85% observed a single time. The V gene's germline CDR1 is KGHDR and CDR2 SFDVKD. V gave up 7 bases and J gave up 5 bases; unmatched junction bases: 7. This CDR3 region has 15 residues.

The sequence was collected from an adult woman with HIV who was CMV-seropositive. The source was CD4+ T cells sorted from PBMCs after approximately 20-hour stimulation, collected from a patient who received antiretroviral therapy. The chain is built from TRBV24-1 and TRBJ2-1; 10 nucleotides align to TRBD2. In DNA, the CDR3 is TGTGCCACCAGCCAAATCGGACTAGCGGACAATGAGCAGTTCTTC. This codes for CATSQIGLADNEQFF.